This TCR beta chain was captured by sequencing in a study of T cells after yellow fever vaccination. Study-level findings and limits: The secondary response was weaker but peaked faster, day 5 versus 15. Bulk-population clonotypes that are abundant could appear as contaminants in FACS-sorted repertoires. Most clones from primary vaccination resurfaced after the booster (around 95% CD4, over 75% CD8).

5'RACE template switching generated TCR cDNA, adding a universal primer site and UMIs. TCRdb reanalysed the 5' RACE reads using MiXCR and keeps one entry per CDR3 protein. Among 600,000 to 750,000 distinct CDR3 sequences, 12% were seen once, and the ten largest hold about 16%. This clonotype occurred a few times. Its specificity is unknown. The material was PBMCs, obtained on the day of the yellow fever booster vaccination. The TCR sequence derives from a man younger than 40 who received the YFV17D yellow fever vaccine.

CDR3 amino acids: CASSMTGELGETQYF. The DNA of the CDR3 is TGTGCCAGCAGCATGACAGGGGAGTTGGGAGAGACCCAGTACTTC. The chain uses TRBV12-3 or TRBV12-4 and TRBJ2-5, with 8 bases that match TRBD1. This CDR3 has 15 amino acids. With V trimmed by 6 bases and J by 4 bases, 10 bases remained unmatched.